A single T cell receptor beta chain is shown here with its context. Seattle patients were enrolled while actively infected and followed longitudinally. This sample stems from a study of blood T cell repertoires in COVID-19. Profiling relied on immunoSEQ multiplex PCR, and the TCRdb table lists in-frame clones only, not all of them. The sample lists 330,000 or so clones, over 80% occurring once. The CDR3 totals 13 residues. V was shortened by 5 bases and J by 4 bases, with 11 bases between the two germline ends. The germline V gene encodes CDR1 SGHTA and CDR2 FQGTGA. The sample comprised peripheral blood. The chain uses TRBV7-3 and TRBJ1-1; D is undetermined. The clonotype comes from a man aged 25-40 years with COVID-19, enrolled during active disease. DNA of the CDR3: TGTGCCAGCAGCGCCCAAGGGAGCACTGAAGCTTTCTTT. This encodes CASSAQGSTEAFF.